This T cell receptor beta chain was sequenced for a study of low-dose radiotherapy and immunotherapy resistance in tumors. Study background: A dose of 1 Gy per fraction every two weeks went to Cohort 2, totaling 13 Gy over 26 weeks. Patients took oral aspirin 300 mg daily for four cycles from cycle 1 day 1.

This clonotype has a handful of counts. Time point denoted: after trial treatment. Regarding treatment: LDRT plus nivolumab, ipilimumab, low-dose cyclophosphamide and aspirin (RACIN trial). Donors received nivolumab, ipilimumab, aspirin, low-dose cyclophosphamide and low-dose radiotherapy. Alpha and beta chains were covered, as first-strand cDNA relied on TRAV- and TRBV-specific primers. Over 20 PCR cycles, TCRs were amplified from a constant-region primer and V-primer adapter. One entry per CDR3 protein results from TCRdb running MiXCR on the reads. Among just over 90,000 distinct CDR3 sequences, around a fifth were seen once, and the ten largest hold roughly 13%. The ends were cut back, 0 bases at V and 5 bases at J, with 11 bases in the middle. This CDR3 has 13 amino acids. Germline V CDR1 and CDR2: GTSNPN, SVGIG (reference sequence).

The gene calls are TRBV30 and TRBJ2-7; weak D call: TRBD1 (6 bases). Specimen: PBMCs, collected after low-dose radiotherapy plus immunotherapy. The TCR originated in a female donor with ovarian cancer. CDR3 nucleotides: TGTGCCTGGAGTGTACTGGGGGCCAACGAGCAGTACTTC. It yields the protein CAWSVLGANEQYF.